This is a list of T cell receptor beta chains from one sample in a study of identical twins. TCRdb independently ran MiXCR on the 5' RACE reads; one entry per CDR3 protein. This table has hundreds of thousands of distinct CDR3 sequences, roughly 7% appearing once. The same data also contributed to another study, on yellow fever vaccine responses in identical twins.

Sequenced input: memory (CD45RO+) T cells sorted from blood. These receptors were collected from a woman aged 18-29 years in good health. CDR3s include the opening cysteine and the closing phenylalanine or tryptophan. The D gene is left open where the match is weak. Size tells how often a clone was seen (once, few, many) or the class of an expanded clone, and some rows leave it out.

>TRBV7-9|NA|TRBJ1-1|NA
CASSQTKNTEAFF
TGTGCCAGCAGCCAAACAAAGAACACTGAAGCTTTCTTT
>TRBV15|many|TRBJ2-5|NA
CATSRDLKIQETQYF
TGTGCCACCAGCAGAGATCTGAAAATCCAAGAGACCCAGTACTTC
>TRBV3-1|NA|TRBJ2-7|NA
CASSQGGGGISVF
TGTGCCAGCAGCCAAGGAGGCGGGGGCATCTCGGTATTC
>TRBV5-1|few|TRBJ2-7|TRBD2
CASSLASGGLAPYEQYF
TGCGCCAGCAGCTTGGCCAGCGGGGGACTTGCTCCCTACGAGCAGTACTTC
>TRBV5-5|NA|TRBJ2-1|NA
CASSFLGQRGNEQFF
TGTGCCAGCAGCTTCCTTGGACAGCGTGGAAATGAGCAGTTCTTC
>TRBV5-8|NA|TRBJ2-1|NA
CASSPRGGRDEQFF
TGTGCCAGCAGCCCTCGAGGAGGTAGGGATGAGCAGTTCTTC
>TRBV19|NA|TRBJ1-5|NA
CASSIDGRGKSNQPQHF
TGTGCCAGTAGTATAGACGGGCGAGGTAAGAGCAATCAGCCCCAGCATTTT
>TRBV6-1|NA|TRBJ2-1|TRBD2
CASSSSGLSYNEQFF
TGTGCCAGCAGCTCTAGCGGGCTCTCCTACAATGAGCAGTTCTTC
>TRBV7-9|NA|TRBJ1-2|NA
CASSQWGNYGYTF
TGTGCCAGCAGCCAGTGGGGGAACTATGGCTACACCTTC
>TRBV20-1|NA|TRBJ1-5|NA
CSVMNRSPNQPQHF
TGCAGTGTTATGAACAGGTCACCCAATCAGCCCCAGCATTTT
>TRBV18|many|TRBJ1-1|TRBD1
CASAQLRQGMNTEAFF
TGTGCCAGCGCCCAATTAAGACAGGGGATGAACACTGAAGCTTTCTTT
>TRBV18|NA|TRBJ1-1|TRBD1
CASSRTGGNMNTEAFF
TGTGCCAGCTCTCGGACAGGCGGTAATATGAACACTGAAGCTTTCTTT
>TRBV5-1|many|TRBJ1-2|NA
CASSPSRSGEDGYTF
TGCGCCAGCAGCCCGAGCAGGTCTGGTGAGGATGGCTACACCTTC
>TRBV5-1|many|TRBJ1-2|NA
CASSLTDPNYGYTF
TGCGCCAGCAGCCTGACGGACCCTAACTATGGCTACACCTTC
>TRBV18|few|TRBJ1-1|TRBD1
CASSSGQVPTEAFF
TGTGCCAGCTCATCCGGACAGGTACCCACTGAAGCTTTCTTT
>TRBV20-1|few|TRBJ1-1|NA
CSAIDVNTEASF
TGCAGTGCCATTGATGTGAACACTGAAGCTTCCTTT
>TRBV28|NA|TRBJ2-7|NA
CASSNAGIPIAYEQYF
TGTGCCAGCAGTAACGCCGGGATCCCAATCGCCTACGAGCAGTACTTC
>TRBV7-9|NA|TRBJ2-1|NA
CASGIGGGKDEQFF
TGTGCCAGCGGGATAGGGGGGGGCAAGGATGAGCAGTTCTTC
>TRBV20-1|NA|TRBJ2-3|TRBD2
CSASVGGPTDTQYF
TGCAGTGCTAGCGTGGGAGGGCCTACAGATACGCAGTATTTT
>TRBV9|few|TRBJ2-3|NA
CASSVEGLPRDTQYF
TGTGCCAGCAGCGTAGAGGGACTGCCGCGGGATACGCAGTATTTT
>TRBV6-1|NA|TRBJ1-5|NA
CASNEQGSNQPQHF
TGTGCCAGCAATGAACAGGGAAGCAATCAGCCCCAGCATTTT
>TRBV9|NA|TRBJ1-2|TRBD1
CASSVGGGTGYGYTF
TGTGCCAGCAGCGTAGGAGGGGGCACGGGCTATGGCTACACCTTC
>TRBV28|few|TRBJ1-1|TRBD1
CASSFTGGSTEAFF
TGTGCCAGCAGTTTCACAGGGGGGTCCACTGAAGCTTTCTTT
>TRBV29-1|few|TRBJ2-5|NA
CSVVPATVVETQYF
TGCAGCGTTGTCCCCGCTACGGTCGTAGAGACCCAGTACTTC
>TRBV6-1|NA|TRBJ2-1|NA
CASRQPGLPGGYNEQFF
TGTGCCAGCAGGCAACCGGGACTCCCAGGGGGGTACAATGAGCAGTTCTTC
>TRBV5-1|few|TRBJ2-6|NA
CASSYTGLSGANVLTF
TGCGCCAGCAGTTATACTGGCCTCTCTGGGGCCAACGTCCTGACTTTC